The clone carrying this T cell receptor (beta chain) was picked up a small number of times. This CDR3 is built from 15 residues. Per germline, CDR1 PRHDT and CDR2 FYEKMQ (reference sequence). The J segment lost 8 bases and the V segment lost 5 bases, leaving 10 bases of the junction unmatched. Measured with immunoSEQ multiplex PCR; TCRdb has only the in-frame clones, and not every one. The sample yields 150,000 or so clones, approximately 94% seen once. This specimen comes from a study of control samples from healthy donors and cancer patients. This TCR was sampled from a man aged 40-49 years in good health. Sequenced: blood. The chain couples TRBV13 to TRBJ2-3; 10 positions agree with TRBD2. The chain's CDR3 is CASSPKAGGLGTQYF. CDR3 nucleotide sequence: TGTGCCAGCAGCCCAAAAGCGGGGGGGCTTGGTACGCAGTATTTT. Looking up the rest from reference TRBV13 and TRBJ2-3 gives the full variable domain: AAGVIQSPRHLIKEKRETATLKCYPIPRHDTVYWYQQGPGQDPQFLISFYEKMQSDKGSIPDRFSAQQFSDYHSELNMSSLELGDSALYFCASSPKAGGLGTQYFGPGTRLTVL.